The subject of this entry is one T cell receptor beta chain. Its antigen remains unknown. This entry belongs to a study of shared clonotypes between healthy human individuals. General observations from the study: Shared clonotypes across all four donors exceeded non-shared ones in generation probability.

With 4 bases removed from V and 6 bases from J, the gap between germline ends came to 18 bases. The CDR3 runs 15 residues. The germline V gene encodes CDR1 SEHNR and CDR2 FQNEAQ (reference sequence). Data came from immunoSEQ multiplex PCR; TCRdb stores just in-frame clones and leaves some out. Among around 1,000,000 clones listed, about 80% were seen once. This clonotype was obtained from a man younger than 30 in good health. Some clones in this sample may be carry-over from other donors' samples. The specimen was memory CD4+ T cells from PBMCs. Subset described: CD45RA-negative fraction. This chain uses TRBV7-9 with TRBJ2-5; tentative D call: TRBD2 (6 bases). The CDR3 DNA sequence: TGTGCCAGCAGCTCGGCCTGGGGGGAAGGGAAGACCCAGTACTTC. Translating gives CASSSAWGEGKTQYF.